These T cell receptor beta chains were read from a single sample in a study of T cell repertoires in cytomegalovirus infection. From the reads, TCRdb called clonotypes with MiXCR, one entry per CDR3 protein. The profile shows nearly 550,000 distinct CDR3 sequences, 15% to 20% of them singletons. Sequenced sample: CD8+ T cells from PBMCs. These receptor sequences come from a human donor in good health (CMV status not recorded). Some clones in this sample may be carry-over from other donors' samples. Both conserved end residues are part of each CDR3. The D gene is left open where the match is weak. Size tells how often a clone was seen (once, few, many) or the class of an expanded clone, and some rows leave it out.

clone_size: .
d_call: .
j_call: TRBJ2-6
v_call: TRBV4-2
cdr3_nt: TGTGCCAGCAGCCAAGATTACGTCGGGGCCAACGTCCTGACTTTC
cdr3_aa: CASSQDYVGANVLTF

clone_size: .
d_call: TRBD1
j_call: TRBJ1-1
v_call: TRBV20-1
cdr3_nt: TGCAGTGCCGCCTCCGGGACAGGGGAAACTGAAGCTTTCTTT
cdr3_aa: CSAASGTGETEAFF

clone_size: .
d_call: .
j_call: TRBJ1-1
v_call: TRBV28
cdr3_nt: TGTGCCAGCAGTTTTAACAGCGGTAACACTGAAGCTTTCTTT
cdr3_aa: CASSFNSGNTEAFF

clone_size: .
d_call: .
j_call: TRBJ1-1
v_call: TRBV27
cdr3_nt: TGTGCCAGCAATAAGGGACGTGCGGCCACTGAAGCTTTCTTT
cdr3_aa: CASNKGRAATEAFF

clone_size: .
d_call: TRBD2
j_call: TRBJ2-2
v_call: TRBV19
cdr3_nt: TGTGCCAGTACCCGACTAGCGGGAGCGGACACCGGGGAGCTGTTTTTT
cdr3_aa: CASTRLAGADTGELFF

clone_size: many
d_call: .
j_call: TRBJ1-2
v_call: TRBV6-1
cdr3_nt: TGTGCCAGCAGTGAAGTGAATAGGGGCAACTATGGCTACACCTTC
cdr3_aa: CASSEVNRGNYGYTF

clone_size: many
d_call: TRBD2
j_call: TRBJ2-1
v_call: TRBV28
cdr3_nt: TGTGCCAGCAGTTTAACAACTAGCGGGAAGAGTGAGCAGTTCTTC
cdr3_aa: CASSLTTSGKSEQFF

clone_size: few
d_call: TRBD2
j_call: TRBJ2-3
v_call: TRBV10-3
cdr3_nt: TGTGCCATCAGTGGACCAGCGGGGAGCACAGATACGCAGTATTTT
cdr3_aa: CAISGPAGSTDTQYF

clone_size: .
d_call: TRBD1
j_call: TRBJ2-7
v_call: TRBV5-4
cdr3_nt: TGTGCCAGCAGTTATTTGGACAGGGTATCCTACGAGCAGTACTTC
cdr3_aa: CASSYLDRVSYEQYF

clone_size: few
d_call: .
j_call: TRBJ1-1
v_call: TRBV6-1
cdr3_nt: TGTGCCAGCAGTGACTGGTCAAACACTGAAGCTTTCTTT
cdr3_aa: CASSDWSNTEAFF

clone_size: few
d_call: .
j_call: TRBJ1-5
v_call: TRBV15
cdr3_nt: TGTGCCACCACCAGCGGGGGGAGTCAGCCCCAGCATTTT
cdr3_aa: CATTSGGSQPQHF

clone_size: .
d_call: TRBD1
j_call: TRBJ2-5
v_call: TRBV19
cdr3_nt: TGTGCCAGTAGGAGATCAGGGGGACAAGAGACCCAGTACTTC
cdr3_aa: CASRRSGGQETQYF

clone_size: few
d_call: TRBD2
j_call: TRBJ2-1
v_call: TRBV9
cdr3_nt: TGTGCCAGCAGCGTCCGGGCTAGCGGGAGTAGGGATGAGCAGTTCTTC
cdr3_aa: CASSVRASGSRDEQFF

clone_size: few
d_call: .
j_call: TRBJ2-7
v_call: TRBV28
cdr3_nt: TGTGCCAGCAGTTTTGAAAGCTCCGTCTACGAGCAGTACTTC
cdr3_aa: CASSFESSVYEQYF

clone_size: many
d_call: TRBD2
j_call: TRBJ2-3
v_call: TRBV7-2
cdr3_nt: TGTGCCAGCAGCCAAGAGATGGTAGCGGGATGGGTAGATACGCAGTATTTT
cdr3_aa: CASSQEMVAGWVDTQYF

clone_size: few
d_call: TRBD1
j_call: TRBJ1-2
v_call: TRBV5-6
cdr3_nt: TGTGCCAGCAGCTTCCCGGGACAGGGGGCCTCGACCTTC
cdr3_aa: CASSFPGQGASTF

clone_size: many
d_call: .
j_call: TRBJ2-5
v_call: TRBV7-8
cdr3_nt: TGTGCCAGCAGCTTAGCGGCAGCCCAAGAGACCCAGTACTTC
cdr3_aa: CASSLAAAQETQYF

clone_size: many
d_call: .
j_call: TRBJ1-5
v_call: TRBV19
cdr3_nt: TGTGCCAGTAGTATCATCGGATATAGCAATCAGCCCCAGCATTTT
cdr3_aa: CASSIIGYSNQPQHF

clone_size: .
d_call: .
j_call: TRBJ1-6
v_call: TRBV19
cdr3_nt: TGTGCCAGTAGTTTCCGGACAGAGAACGTTGATTCACCCCTCCACTTT
cdr3_aa: CASSFRTENVDSPLHF

clone_size: .
d_call: .
j_call: TRBJ2-1
v_call: TRBV5-4
cdr3_nt: TGTGCCAGCACAATAGACTTGGGATCCGGGCAGTTCTTC
cdr3_aa: CASTIDLGSGQFF

clone_size: .
d_call: .
j_call: TRBJ2-1
v_call: TRBV7-8
cdr3_nt: TGTGCCAGCAGCTTAGGTTTAGCGCTCTACTACAATGATCAGTTCTTC
cdr3_aa: CASSLGLALYYNDQFF

clone_size: .
d_call: .
j_call: TRBJ1-2
v_call: TRBV12-3/TRBV12-4
cdr3_nt: TGTGCCAGCAATCGAGGAGGGAACTATGGCTACACCTTC
cdr3_aa: CASNRGGNYGYTF

clone_size: .
d_call: .
j_call: TRBJ1-2
v_call: TRBV7-9
cdr3_nt: TGTGCCAGCAGCTCGCCGGGACTTGACCGAGTGAATGGCTACACCTTC
cdr3_aa: CASSSPGLDRVNGYTF

clone_size: .
d_call: .
j_call: TRBJ1-1
v_call: TRBV11-2
cdr3_nt: TGTGCCAGCAGCTCCTACAGCGGGGAAAACACTGAAGCTTTCTTT
cdr3_aa: CASSSYSGENTEAFF

clone_size: many
d_call: TRBD2
j_call: TRBJ2-7
v_call: TRBV7-9
cdr3_nt: TGTGCCAGCAGCCCTCCGGGGGGGGGCCCCCTATACGAGCAGTACTTC
cdr3_aa: CASSPPGGGPLYEQYF